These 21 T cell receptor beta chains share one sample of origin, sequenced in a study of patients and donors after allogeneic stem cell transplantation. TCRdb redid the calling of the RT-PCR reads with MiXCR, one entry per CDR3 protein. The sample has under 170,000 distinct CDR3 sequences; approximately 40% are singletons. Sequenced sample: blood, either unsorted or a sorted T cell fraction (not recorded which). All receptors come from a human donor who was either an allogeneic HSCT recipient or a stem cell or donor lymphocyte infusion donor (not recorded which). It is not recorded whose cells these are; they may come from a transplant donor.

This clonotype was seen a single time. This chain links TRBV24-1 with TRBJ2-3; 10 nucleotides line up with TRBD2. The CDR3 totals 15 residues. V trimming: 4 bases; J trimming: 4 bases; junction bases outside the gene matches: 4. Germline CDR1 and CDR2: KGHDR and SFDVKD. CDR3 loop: CATSDPGLASDTQYF. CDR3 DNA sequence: TGTGCCACCAGTGACCCGGGACTAGCGTCAGATACGCAGTATTTT.

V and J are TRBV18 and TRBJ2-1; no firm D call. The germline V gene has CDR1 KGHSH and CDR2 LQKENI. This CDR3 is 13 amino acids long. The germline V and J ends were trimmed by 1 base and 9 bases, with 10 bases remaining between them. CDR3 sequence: CASSPLAVAEQFF. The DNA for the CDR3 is TGTGCCAGCTCACCACTCGCGGTGGCTGAGCAGTTCTTC.

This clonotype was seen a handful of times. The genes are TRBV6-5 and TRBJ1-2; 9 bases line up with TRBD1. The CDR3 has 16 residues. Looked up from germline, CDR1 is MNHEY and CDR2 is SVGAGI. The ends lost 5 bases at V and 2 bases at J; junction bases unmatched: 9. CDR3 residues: CASSETGQGMNYGYTF. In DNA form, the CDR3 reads TGTGCCAGCAGTGAAACAGGACAGGGGATGAACTATGGCTACACCTTC.

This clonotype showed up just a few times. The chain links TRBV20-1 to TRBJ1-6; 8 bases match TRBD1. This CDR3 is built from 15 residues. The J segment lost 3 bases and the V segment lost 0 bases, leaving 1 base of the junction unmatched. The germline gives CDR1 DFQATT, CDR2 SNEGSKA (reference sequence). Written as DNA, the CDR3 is TGCAGTGCTAGAGAAGGACAGGGCTATAATTCACCCCTCCACTTT. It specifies CSAREGQGYNSPLHF.

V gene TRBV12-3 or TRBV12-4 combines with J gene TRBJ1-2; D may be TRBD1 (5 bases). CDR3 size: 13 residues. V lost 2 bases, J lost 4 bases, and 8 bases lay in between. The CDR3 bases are TGTGCCAGCAGTTTATTGGGGGTCTATGGCTACACCTTC. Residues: CASSLLGVYGYTF.

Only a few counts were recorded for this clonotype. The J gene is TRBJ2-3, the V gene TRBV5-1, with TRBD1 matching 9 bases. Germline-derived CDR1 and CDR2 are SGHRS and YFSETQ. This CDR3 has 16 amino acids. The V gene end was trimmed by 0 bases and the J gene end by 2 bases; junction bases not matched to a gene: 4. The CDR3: CASSLEGTGFTDTQYF. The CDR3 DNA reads TGCGCCAGCAGCTTGGAAGGGACAGGGTTCACAGATACGCAGTATTTT.

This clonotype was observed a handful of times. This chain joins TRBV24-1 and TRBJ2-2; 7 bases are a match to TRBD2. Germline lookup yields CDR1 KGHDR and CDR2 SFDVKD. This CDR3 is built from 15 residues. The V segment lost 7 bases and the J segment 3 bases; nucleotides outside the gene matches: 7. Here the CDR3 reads CATRASGRDTGELFF. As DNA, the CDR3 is TGTGCCACCAGGGCGTCAGGGAGGGACACCGGGGAGCTGTTTTTT.

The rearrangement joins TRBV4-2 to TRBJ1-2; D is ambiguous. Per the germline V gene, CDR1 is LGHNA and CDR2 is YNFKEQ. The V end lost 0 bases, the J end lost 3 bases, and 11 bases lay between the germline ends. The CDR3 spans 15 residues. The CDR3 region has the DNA TGTGCCAGCAGCCAAGATGAGAACCGTTACTATGGCTACACCTTC. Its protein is CASSQDENRYYGYTF.

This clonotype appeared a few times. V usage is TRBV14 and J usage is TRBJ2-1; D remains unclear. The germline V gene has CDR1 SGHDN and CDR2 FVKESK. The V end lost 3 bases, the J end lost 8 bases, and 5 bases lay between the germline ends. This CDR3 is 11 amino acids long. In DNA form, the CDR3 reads TGTGCCAGCAGCCATGGGGATGAGCAGTTCTTC. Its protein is CASSHGDEQFF.

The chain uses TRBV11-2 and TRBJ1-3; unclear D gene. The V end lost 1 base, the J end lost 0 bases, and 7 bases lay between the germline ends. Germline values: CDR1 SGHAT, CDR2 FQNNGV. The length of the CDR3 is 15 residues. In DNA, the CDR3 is TGTGCCAGCAGCTTAGGGAGATTCTCTGGAAACACCATATATTTT. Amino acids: CASSLGRFSGNTIYF. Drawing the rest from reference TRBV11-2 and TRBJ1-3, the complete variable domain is EAGVAQSPRYKIIEKRQSVAFWCNPISGHATLYWYQQILGQGPKLLIQFQNNGVVDDSQLPKDRFSAERLKGVDSTLKIQPAKLEDSAVYLCASSLGRFSGNTIYFGEGSWLTVV.

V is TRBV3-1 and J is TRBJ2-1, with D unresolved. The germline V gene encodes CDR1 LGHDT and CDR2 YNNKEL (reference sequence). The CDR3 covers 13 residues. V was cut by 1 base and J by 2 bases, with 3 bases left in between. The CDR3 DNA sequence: TGTGCCAGCAGCCAAGCAACCTACAATGAGCAGTTCTTC. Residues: CASSQATYNEQFF.

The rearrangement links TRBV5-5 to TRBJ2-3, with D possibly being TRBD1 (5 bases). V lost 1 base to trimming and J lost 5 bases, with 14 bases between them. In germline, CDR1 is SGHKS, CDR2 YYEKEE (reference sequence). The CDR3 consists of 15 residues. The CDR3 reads CASSLLWGGEDTQYF. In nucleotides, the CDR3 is TGTGCCAGCAGCTTGCTTTGGGGCGGTGAAGATACGCAGTATTTT.

Here the CDR3 reads CASSPGSDYSNQPQHF. The DNA of the CDR3 is TGTGCCAGCAGCCCTGGGTCGGATTATAGCAATCAGCCCCAGCATTTT. The chain uses TRBV9 and TRBJ1-5; D ambiguous. V was cut by 4 bases and J by 0 bases, with 14 bases left in between. The CDR3 is 16 amino acids. Per the germline V gene, CDR1 is SGDLS and CDR2 is YYNGEE.

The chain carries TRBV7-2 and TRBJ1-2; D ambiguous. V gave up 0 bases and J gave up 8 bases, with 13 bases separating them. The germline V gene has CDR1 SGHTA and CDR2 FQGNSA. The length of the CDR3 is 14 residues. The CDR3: CASSLAQRGRGYTF. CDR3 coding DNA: TGTGCCAGCAGCTTAGCGCAAAGAGGGAGGGGCTACACCTTC.

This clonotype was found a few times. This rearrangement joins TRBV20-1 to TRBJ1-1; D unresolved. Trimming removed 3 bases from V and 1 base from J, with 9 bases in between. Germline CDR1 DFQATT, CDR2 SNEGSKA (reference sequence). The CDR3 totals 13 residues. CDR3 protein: CSARAVGNTEAFF. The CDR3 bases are TGCAGTGCTAGGGCTGTGGGGAACACTGAAGCTTTCTTT.

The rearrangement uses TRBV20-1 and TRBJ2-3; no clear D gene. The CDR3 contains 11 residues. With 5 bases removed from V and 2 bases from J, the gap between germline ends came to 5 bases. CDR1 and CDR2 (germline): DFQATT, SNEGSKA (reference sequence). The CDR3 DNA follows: TGCAGTGCTCCACTCACAGATACGCAGTATTTT. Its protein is CSAPLTDTQYF.

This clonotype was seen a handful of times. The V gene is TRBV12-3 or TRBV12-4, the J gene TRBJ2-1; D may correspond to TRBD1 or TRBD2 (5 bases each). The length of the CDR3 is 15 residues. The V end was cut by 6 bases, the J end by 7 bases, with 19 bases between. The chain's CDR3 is CASSPSGQWGNEQFF. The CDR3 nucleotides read TGTGCCAGCAGCCCGTCGGGGCAGTGGGGTAATGAGCAGTTCTTC.

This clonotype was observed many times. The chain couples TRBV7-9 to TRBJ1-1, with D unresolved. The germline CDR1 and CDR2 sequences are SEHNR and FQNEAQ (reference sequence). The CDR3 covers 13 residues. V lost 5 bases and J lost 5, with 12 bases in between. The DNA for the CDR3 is TGTGCCAGCAGCGCCAACGTTAGGACTGAAGCTTTCTTT. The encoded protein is CASSANVRTEAFF.

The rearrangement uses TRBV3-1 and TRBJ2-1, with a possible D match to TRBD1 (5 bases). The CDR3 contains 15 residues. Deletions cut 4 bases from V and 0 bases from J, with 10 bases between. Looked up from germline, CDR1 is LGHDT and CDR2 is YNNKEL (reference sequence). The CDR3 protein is CASSPRQFSYNEQFF. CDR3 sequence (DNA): TGTGCCAGCAGCCCCCGACAGTTCTCCTACAATGAGCAGTTCTTC.

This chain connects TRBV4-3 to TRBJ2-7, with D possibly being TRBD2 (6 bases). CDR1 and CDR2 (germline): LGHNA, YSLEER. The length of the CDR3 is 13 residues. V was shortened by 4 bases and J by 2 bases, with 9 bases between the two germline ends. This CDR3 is CASSPGLTYEQYF. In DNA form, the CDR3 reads TGCGCCAGCAGCCCCGGACTAACCTACGAGCAGTACTTC.

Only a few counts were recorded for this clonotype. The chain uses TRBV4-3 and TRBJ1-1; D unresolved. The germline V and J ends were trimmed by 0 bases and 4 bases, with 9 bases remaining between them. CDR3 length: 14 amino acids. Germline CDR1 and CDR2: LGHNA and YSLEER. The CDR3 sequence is CASSQDRGVTEAFF. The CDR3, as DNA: TGCGCCAGCAGCCAAGATCGCGGGGTCACTGAAGCTTTCTTT.